The table lists the clone carrying this TCR beta chain with many counts. As yet, its antigen is unknown. Expressed TCRB transcripts got sequenced, as all isolated RNA was reverse transcribed. Assay used: immunoSEQ multiplex PCR; TCRdb lists only in-frame clones, some missing. The table lists around 600,000 clones, roughly 12% of them singletons. These data come from a study of beta chain features in type 1 diabetes. General study results and limits: In all four CD4+ subsets, TCRB CDR3 length was significantly, moderately reduced in type 1 diabetes.

The CDR3 is made up of 15 amino acids. Per germline, CDR1 SGHDN and CDR2 FVKESK. V lost 0 bases and J lost 0, with 5 bases in between. The sequenced sample was naive CD4+ T cells from blood. The V gene is TRBV14, the J gene TRBJ1-4; D gene ambiguous. The sequence derives from a man aged 30-40 years with type 1 diabetes. CDR3 coding DNA: TGTGCCAGCAGCCAAGACAGTTCAACTAATGAAAAACTGTTTTTT. Protein product: CASSQDSSTNEKLFF.